The clone carrying this T cell receptor beta chain was picked up many times. Amplification of TCR beta CDR3 regions was performed using RNA transcripts as template. A first-round RT-PCR of the TCR CDR3 used the HTBI primer set. In TCRdb, the multiplex PCR reads were re-called with MiXCR into one record per CDR3 protein. The table lists over 500,000 distinct CDR3 sequences, approximately 17% of them singletons. This entry comes from a study of T cells in Graves' hyperthyroidism and ophthalmopathy. About the study: Peripheral blood was taken when the disease was first diagnosed, before any treatment began.

Germline CDR1 is MNHNS and CDR2 is SASEGT. This CDR3 comprises 14 residues. The trim removed 7 bases at V and 1 base at J, leaving 4 bases unmatched. In making diagnoses, clinical symptoms, serum thyroxine and TRAb, thyroid ultrasound and orbital computed tomography were all used. PBMCs were sourced from more than 9 ml fresh peripheral blood. The sample was blood. The V gene is TRBV6-1, the J gene TRBJ1-1, with 9 bases aligning to TRBD1. The sequence came from a woman under 30 with Graves' ophthalmopathy. CDR3 bases: TGTGCCAGCATGGACAGGGGTTCGAACACTGAAGCTTTCTTT. Translated, it gives CASMDRGSNTEAFF.